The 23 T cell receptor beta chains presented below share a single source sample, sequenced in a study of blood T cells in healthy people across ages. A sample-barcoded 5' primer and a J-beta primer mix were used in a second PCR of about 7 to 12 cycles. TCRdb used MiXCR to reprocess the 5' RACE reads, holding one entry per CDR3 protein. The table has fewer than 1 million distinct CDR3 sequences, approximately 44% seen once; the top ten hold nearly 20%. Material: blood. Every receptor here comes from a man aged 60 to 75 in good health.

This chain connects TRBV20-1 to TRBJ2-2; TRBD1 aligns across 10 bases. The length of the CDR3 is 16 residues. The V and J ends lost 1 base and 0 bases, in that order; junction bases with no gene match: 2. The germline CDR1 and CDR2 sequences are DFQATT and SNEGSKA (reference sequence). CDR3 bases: TGCAGTGCTAGAGTAGGACAGGGGGCGAACACCGGGGAGCTGTTTTTT. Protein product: CSARVGQGANTGELFF.

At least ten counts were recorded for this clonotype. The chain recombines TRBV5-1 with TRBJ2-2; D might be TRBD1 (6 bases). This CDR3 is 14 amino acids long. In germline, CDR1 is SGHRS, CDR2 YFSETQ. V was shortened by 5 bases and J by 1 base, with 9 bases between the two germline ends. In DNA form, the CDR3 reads TGCGCCAGCAGTTTACAGGGGAACACCGGGGAGCTGTTTTTT. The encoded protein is CASSLQGNTGELFF.

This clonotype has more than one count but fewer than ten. Here the CDR3 reads CASSLGQTSYEQYF. The CDR3 DNA reads as TGCGCCAGCAGCTTGGGGCAGACTTCCTACGAGCAGTACTTC. The chain links TRBV5-1 to TRBJ2-7, with D hard to call. The CDR3 consists of 14 residues. The V end lost 0 bases, the J end lost 1 base, and 8 bases lay between the germline ends. Germline lookup yields CDR1 SGHRS and CDR2 YFSETQ.

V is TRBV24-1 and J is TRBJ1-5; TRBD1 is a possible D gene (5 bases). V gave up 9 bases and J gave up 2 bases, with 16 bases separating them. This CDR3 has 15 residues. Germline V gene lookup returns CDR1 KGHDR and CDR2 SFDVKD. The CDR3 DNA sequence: TGTGCCACCCTTGGTAGGGGACGCGGCAATCAGCCCCAGCATTTT. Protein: CATLGRGRGNQPQHF.

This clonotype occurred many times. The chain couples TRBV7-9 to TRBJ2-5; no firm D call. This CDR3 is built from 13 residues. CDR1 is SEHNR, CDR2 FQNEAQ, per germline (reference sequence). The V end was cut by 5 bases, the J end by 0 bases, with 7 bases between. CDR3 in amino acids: CASSPRNQETQYF. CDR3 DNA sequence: TGTGCCAGCAGCCCCAGGAACCAAGAGACCCAGTACTTC.

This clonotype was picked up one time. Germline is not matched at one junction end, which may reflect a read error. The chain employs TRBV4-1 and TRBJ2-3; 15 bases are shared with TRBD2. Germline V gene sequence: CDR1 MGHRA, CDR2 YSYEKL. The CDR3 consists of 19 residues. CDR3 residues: CASSRDSGTSGGYTDTQYF. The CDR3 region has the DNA TGCGCCAGCAGCAGAGACTCCGGGACTAGCGGGGGGTACACAGATACGCAGTACTTT.

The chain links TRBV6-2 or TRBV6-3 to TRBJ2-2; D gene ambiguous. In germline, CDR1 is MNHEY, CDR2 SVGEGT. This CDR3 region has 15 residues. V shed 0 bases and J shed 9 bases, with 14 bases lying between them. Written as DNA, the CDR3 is TGTGCCAGCAGTTACTCGGATCCGGATCTCCGGGAGCTGTTTTTT. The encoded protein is CASSYSDPDLRELFF.

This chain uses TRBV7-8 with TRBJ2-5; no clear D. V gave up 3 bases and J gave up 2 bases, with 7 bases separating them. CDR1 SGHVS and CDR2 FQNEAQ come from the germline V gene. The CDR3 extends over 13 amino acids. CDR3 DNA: TGTGCCAGCAGCTTTCGGTGGCAAGAGACCCAGTACTTC. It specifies CASSFRWQETQYF.

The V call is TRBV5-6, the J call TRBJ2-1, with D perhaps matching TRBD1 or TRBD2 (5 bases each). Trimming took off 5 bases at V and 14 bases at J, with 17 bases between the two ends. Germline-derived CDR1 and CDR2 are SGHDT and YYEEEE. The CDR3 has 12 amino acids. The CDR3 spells CASRLFRDREFF. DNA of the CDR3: TGTGCCAGCAGGTTGTTCCGGGACCGTGAGTTCTTC.

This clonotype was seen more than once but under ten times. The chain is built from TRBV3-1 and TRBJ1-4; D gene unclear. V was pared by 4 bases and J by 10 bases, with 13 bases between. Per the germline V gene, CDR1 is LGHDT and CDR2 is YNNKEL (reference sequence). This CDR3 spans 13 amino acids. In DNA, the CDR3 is TGTGCCAGCAGCCCCCAACTGGGCGGAAAACTGTTTTTT. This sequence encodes CASSPQLGGKLFF.

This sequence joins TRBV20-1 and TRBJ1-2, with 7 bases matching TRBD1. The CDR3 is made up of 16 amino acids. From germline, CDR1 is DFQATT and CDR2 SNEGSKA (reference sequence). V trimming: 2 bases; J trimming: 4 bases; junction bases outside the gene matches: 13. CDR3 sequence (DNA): TGCAGTGCTAGAACCCGAGGACAGGATCAAGGCTATGGCTACACCTTC. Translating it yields CSARTRGQDQGYGYTF.

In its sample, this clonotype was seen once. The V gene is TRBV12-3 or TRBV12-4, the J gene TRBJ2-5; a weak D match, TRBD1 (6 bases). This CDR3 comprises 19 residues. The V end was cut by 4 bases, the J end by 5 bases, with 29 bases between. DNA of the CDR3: TGTGCCAGCAGTTCCACCGGGACAAAAGCGCGAAACACCGGGGAGACCCAGTACTTC. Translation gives CASSSTGTKARNTGETQYF.

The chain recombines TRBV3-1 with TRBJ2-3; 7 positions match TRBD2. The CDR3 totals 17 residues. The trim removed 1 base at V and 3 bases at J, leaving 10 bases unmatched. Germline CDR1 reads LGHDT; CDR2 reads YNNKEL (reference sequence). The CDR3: CASSQVQVLGGTDTQYF. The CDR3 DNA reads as TGTGCCAGCAGCCAAGTCCAAGTGTTGGGGGGGACAGATACGCAGTATTTT.

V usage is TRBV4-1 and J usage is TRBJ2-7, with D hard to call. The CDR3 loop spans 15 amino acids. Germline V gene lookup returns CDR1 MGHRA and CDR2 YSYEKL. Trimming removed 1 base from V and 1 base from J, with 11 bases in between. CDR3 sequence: CASSQVPAQSYEQYF. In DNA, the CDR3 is TGCGCCAGCAGCCAAGTTCCAGCCCAATCCTACGAGCAGTACTTC.

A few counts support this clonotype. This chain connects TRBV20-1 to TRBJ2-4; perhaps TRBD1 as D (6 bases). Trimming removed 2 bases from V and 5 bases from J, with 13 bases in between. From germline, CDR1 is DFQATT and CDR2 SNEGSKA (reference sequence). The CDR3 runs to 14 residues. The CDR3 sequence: CSARSQGKQNIQYF. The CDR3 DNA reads TGCAGTGCTAGAAGTCAGGGGAAACAAAACATTCAGTACTTC.

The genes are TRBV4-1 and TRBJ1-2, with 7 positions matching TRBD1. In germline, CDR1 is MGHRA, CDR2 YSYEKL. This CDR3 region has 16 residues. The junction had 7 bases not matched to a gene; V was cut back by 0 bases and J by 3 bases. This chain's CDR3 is CASSQDPSGTDYGYTF. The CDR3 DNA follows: TGCGCCAGCAGCCAAGACCCCTCCGGGACAGACTATGGCTACACCTTC.

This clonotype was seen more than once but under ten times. CDR3 sequence: CASRSRQIAYEQYF. CDR3 bases: TGCGCCAGCCGTTCAAGGCAGATTGCCTACGAGCAGTACTTC. The V and J genes are TRBV5-1 and TRBJ2-7; no clear D. The CDR3 has 14 residues. CDR1 SGHRS and CDR2 YFSETQ come from the germline V gene. Trimming took off 7 bases at V and 2 bases at J, with 16 bases between the two ends.

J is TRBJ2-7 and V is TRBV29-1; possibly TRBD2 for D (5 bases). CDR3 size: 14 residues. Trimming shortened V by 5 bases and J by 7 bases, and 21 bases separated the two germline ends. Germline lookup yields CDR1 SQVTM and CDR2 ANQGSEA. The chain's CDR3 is CSVWGPGGIDEQYF. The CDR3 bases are TGCAGCGTTTGGGGTCCAGGAGGTATCGATGAGCAGTACTTC.

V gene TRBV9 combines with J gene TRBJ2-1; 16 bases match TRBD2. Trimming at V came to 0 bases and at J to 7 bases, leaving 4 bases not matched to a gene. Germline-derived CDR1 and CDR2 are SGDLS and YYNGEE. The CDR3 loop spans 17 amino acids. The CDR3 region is CASSVGGTSGGANEQFF. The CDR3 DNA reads TGTGCCAGCAGCGTAGGTGGGACTAGCGGGGGGGCTAATGAGCAGTTCTTC.

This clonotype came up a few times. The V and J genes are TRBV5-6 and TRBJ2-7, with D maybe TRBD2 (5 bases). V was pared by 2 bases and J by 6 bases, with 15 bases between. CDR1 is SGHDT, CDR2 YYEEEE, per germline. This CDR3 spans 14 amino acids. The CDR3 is CASSFGGSLSEQYF. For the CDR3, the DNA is TGTGCCAGCAGCTTTGGAGGTAGTCTTAGCGAGCAGTACTTC. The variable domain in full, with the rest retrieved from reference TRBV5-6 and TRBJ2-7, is DAGVTQSPTHLIKTRGQQVTLRCSPKSGHDTVSWYQQALGQGPQFIFQYYEEEERQRGNFPDRFSGHQFPNYSSELNVNALLLGDSALYLCASSFGGSLSEQYFGPGTRLTVT.

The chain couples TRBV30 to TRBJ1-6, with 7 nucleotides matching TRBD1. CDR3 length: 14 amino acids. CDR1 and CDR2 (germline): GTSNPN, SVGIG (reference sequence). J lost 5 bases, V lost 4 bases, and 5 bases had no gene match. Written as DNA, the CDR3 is TGTGCCTGGAATAGGGGGCTCGATAATTCACCCCTCCACTTT. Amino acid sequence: CAWNRGLDNSPLHF.

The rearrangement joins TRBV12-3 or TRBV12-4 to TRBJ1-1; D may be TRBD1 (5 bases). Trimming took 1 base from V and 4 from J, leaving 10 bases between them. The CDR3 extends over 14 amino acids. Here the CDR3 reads CASSLDGRGTEAFF. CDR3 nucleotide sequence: TGTGCCAGCAGTTTAGATGGAAGGGGCACTGAAGCTTTCTTT.

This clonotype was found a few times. The CDR3 sequence is CASRGSGSGTEAFF. DNA of the CDR3: TGTGCCAGCAGGGGTTCAGGGTCTGGCACTGAAGCTTTCTTT. V is TRBV6-2 or TRBV6-3 and J is TRBJ1-1; weak D call: TRBD1 (5 bases). The V and J ends lost 6 bases and 4 bases respectively, with 15 bases between them. Germline V gene lookup returns CDR1 MNHEY and CDR2 SVGEGT. The CDR3 length is 14 residues.